What follows are 3 T cell receptor beta chains derived from one specimen sequenced in a study of T cell repertoires in cytomegalovirus infection. TCRdb itself ran the reads through MiXCR, one entry per CDR3 protein. The sample gives hundreds of thousands of distinct CDR3 sequences, 20% to 25% of which show up once; 7% to 9% is in the top ten. The sequencing input was CD8+ T cells from PBMCs. The receptors were sampled from a human donor in good health (CMV status not recorded). Some clones in this sample may be carry-over from other donors' samples.

The V and J genes are TRBV6-5 and TRBJ2-5; D is unclear. V dropped 6 bases and J dropped 3 bases, with 11 bases sitting between them. CDR1 is MNHEY, CDR2 SVGAGI, per germline. There are 13 residues in the CDR3. CDR3 region: CASRSPVEETQYF. The CDR3 bases are TGTGCCAGCAGGTCTCCGGTTGAAGAGACCCAGTACTTC.

This clonotype was picked up many times. CDR3 in amino acids: CASSPGGGSEQYF. CDR3 nucleotide sequence: TGTGCCAGCAGCCCGGGAGGGGGCTCCGAGCAGTACTTC. The rearrangement uses TRBV11-3 and TRBJ2-7; a possible D gene is TRBD2 (8 bases). In germline, CDR1 is SGHNT, CDR2 YENEEA. Trimming stripped 5 bases from V and 6 bases from J, with 14 bases between. The CDR3 loop spans 13 amino acids.

The table lists this clonotype with a few counts. The chain employs TRBV7-9 and TRBJ2-2; 8 nucleotides line up with TRBD1. The V gene's germline CDR1 is SEHNR and CDR2 FQNEAQ (reference sequence). There are 15 residues in the CDR3. V was clipped by 4 bases and J by 6 bases; unmatched bases: 7. CDR3 in DNA: TGTGCCAGCAGCTCGACAGGGGTATTCCCCGGGGAGCTGTTTTTT. Encoded protein: CASSSTGVFPGELFF.